These 24 T cell receptor beta chains were all obtained from the same sample, sequenced in a study of tumor-infiltrating lymphocytes in primary liver carcinoma. Germline DNA was also extracted, and blood RNA was taken from unsorted whole blood. Using a constant-region primer together with ProtoScript II reverse transcriptase, TCR beta cDNA was made from around 500 ng of total RNA. Library construction for TCR beta comprised three nested multiplex PCR rounds performed with slightly modified ARM-PCR. Forward primers for TRBV1-TRBV30 and a C-beta reverse primer served the first two PCR rounds, at around 9 cycles each. In TCRdb, the multiplex PCR reads were re-called with MiXCR into one record per CDR3 protein. The sample has fewer than 400,000 distinct CDR3 sequences, roughly 60% seen once. The sequenced material came from peripheral blood. Receptor source: a man in his forties or fifties with primary liver carcinoma and hepatitis B virus infection.

A note on this clonotype: A read error may produce the germline difference seen at one junction end. CDR3 nucleotide sequence: TGTGCCAGCAGCTTAGCCCCTGTCGCGGGAGAGTACAATGAGCAATTCTTC. Its translation: CASSLAPVAGEYNEQFF. The gene calls are TRBV7-3 and TRBJ2-1, with 7 bases lining up with TRBD2. Per the germline V gene, CDR1 is SGHTA and CDR2 is FQGTGA. The length of the CDR3 is 17 residues.

Concerning this clonotype itself: Compared with germline, one end of the junction differs, possibly owing to a read error. The V gene is TRBV6-5, the J gene TRBJ2-7; D is perhaps TRBD1 (6 bases). The CDR3 loop spans 17 amino acids. The germline CDR1 and CDR2 sequences are MNHEY and SVGAGI. CDR3 bases: TGTGCCAGCAGTTACTCTTTCGCCACAGGGTCTACCTACAAGCAGTACTTC. Amino acids: CASSYSFATGSTYKQYF.

Comments on this clonotype: Since no conserved phenylalanine or tryptophan closes the CDR3, a read error is the likely cause. The DNA is left out, because the CDR3 cannot be placed on it with certainty; the CDR3 is given as TCRdb lists it. The rearrangement links TRBV6-5 to TRBJ1-1; the table assigns TRBD1, which was not confirmed against the DNA. Germline assignment: CDR1 MNHEY and CDR2 SVGAGI. The CDR3 has 13 amino acids, counting both end residues. CDR3 in amino acids: CASSTTGETEASI.

This clonotype was counted a few times. The chain has TRBV11-3 and TRBJ2-4; D call uncertain. The length of the CDR3 is 16 residues. Trimming took off 1 base at V and 3 bases at J, with 13 bases between the two ends. The germline V gene has CDR1 SGHNT and CDR2 YENEEA. DNA for the CDR3: TGTGCCAGCAGCTTAGTTGCCTCTCCGGACAAAAACATTCAGTACTTC. This gives the protein CASSLVASPDKNIQYF. Based on the CDR3 plus reference TRBV11-3 and TRBJ2-4, the full variable domain is EAGVVQSPRYKIIEKKQPVAFWCNPISGHNTLYWYLQNLGQGPELLIRYENEEAVDDSQLPKDRFSAERLKGVDSTLKIQPAELGDSAVYLCASSLVASPDKNIQYFGAGTRLSVL.

This clonotype has a single count. A read error may account for a junction end that differs from germline. The chain joins TRBV11-2 to TRBJ2-1; the D gene is possibly TRBD2 (5 bases). Germline V gives CDR1 SGHAT, CDR2 FQNNGV. CDR3 length equals 13 residues. The CDR3 is CTSSSRSGTERFF. The CDR3 DNA is TGTACCAGCAGCTCCCGGAGCGGCACTGAGCGGTTCTTC.

Note on this clonotype: This is likely a read error, given that the CDR3 carries no conserved phenylalanine or tryptophan at its end. J is TRBJ1-1 and V is TRBV6-5, with D uncertain. The CDR3 spans 14 residues. Germline V gene sequence: CDR1 MNHEY, CDR2 SVGAGI. The CDR3 coding sequence is TGTGCCAGCAGTTCCCGGGATGGTAAAACTGAGGCTTTCTCT. It is translated as CASSSRDGKTEAFS.

The table lists this clonotype with a few counts. This chain joins TRBV5-1 and TRBJ2-1; 11 bases align to TRBD1. V lost 2 bases to trimming and J lost 7 bases; unmatched junction nucleotides: 2. This CDR3 has 14 amino acids. Germline-derived CDR1 and CDR2 are SGHRS and YFSETQ. The CDR3 region has the DNA TGCGCCAGCAGCTTTGGGACAGGGGGAAATGAGCAGTTCTTC. Encoded protein: CASSFGTGGNEQFF.

The chain recombines TRBV5-6 with TRBJ2-5, with D possibly being TRBD2 (6 bases). Trimming removed 3 bases from V and 0 bases from J, with 18 bases in between. The CDR3 length is 17 residues. Germline CDR1 is SGHDT and CDR2 is YYEEEE. In DNA, the CDR3 is TGTGCCAGCAGCTCACGTCTCGGCGGGAAGTACCAAGAGACCCAGTACTTC. This encodes CASSSRLGGKYQETQYF.

The chain combines TRBV7-2 with TRBJ2-3; the match to TRBD1 covers 7 bases. The CDR3 totals 15 residues. V lost 5 bases, J lost 1 base, and 6 bases stayed unmatched. Germline lookup yields CDR1 SGHTA and CDR2 FQGNSA. CDR3 DNA: TGTGCCAGCAGCCGGGGACAGCCTGGCACAGATACGCAGTATTTT. Protein product: CASSRGQPGTDTQYF.

This clonotype was seen a single time. A junction end diverges from the germline sequence, so it may reflect a read error. The V call is TRBV29-1, the J call TRBJ2-2, with D possibly TRBD2 on 5 matching bases. The CDR3 is 12 amino acids. Germline V gene lookup returns CDR1 SQVTM and CDR2 ANQGSEA. The CDR3 spells CSDCPNTGDLFF. In DNA, the CDR3 is TGCAGCGATTGCCCCAACACCGGGGATCTGTTTTTT.

A note on this clonotype: Being one base from a much bigger clone, this may be a read error. The J gene is TRBJ1-2, the V gene TRBV6-1; D unclear. The CDR3 extends over 14 amino acids. The germline V gene encodes CDR1 MNHNS and CDR2 SASEGT. DNA for the CDR3: TGTGCCAGCAGTGCTAAGCTCACGGACTCTGGCTACGCCTTC. Amino acid sequence: CASSAKLTDSGYAF.

In the case of this clonotype: One end of the junction fails to match germline, which may point to a read error. V and J are TRBV6-1 and TRBJ2-3; D might be TRBD1 (5 bases). The germline CDR1 and CDR2 sequences are MNHNS and SASEGT. CDR3 length: 11 residues. Here the CDR3 reads CANSHTGTQYF. In DNA form, the CDR3 reads TGTGCCAACAGCCACACAGGTACGCAGTATTTT.

V usage is TRBV6-5 and J usage is TRBJ1-3, with TRBD1 identical over 7 bases. Germline V gene data show CDR1 as MNHEY and CDR2 as SVGAGI. V lost 10 bases to trimming and J lost 4 bases; unmatched junction nucleotides: 10. This CDR3 region has 14 residues. The CDR3 nucleotides read TGTGCCAACAGGCCGACAGGGCGAGGAAACACCATATATTTT. Translation gives CANRPTGRGNTIYF.

This clonotype was detected ten times or more. This sequence joins TRBV12-3 or TRBV12-4 and TRBJ2-6, with TRBD1 identical over 8 bases. Trimming took 6 bases from V and 4 from J; bases not matched to a gene: 5. The CDR3 runs 15 residues. The CDR3 DNA sequence: TGTGCCAGCAGAGAGACAGGGGTCGGGGCCAACGTCCTGACTTTC. It specifies CASRETGVGANVLTF.

Concerning this clonotype itself: Compared with germline, one end of the junction differs, possibly owing to a read error. CDR3 in DNA: TGCAGTGTTGACGGGTTGAAGGCGGATACGCAGTATTTT. Residues: CSVDGLKADTQYF. The chain joins TRBV29-1 to TRBJ2-3; D call uncertain. Germline V gene sequence: CDR1 SQVTM, CDR2 ANQGSEA. The CDR3 runs 13 residues.

With regard to this clonotype: Germline and junction disagree at one end, which may indicate a read error. The chain recombines TRBV14 with TRBJ2-7, with D perhaps TRBD1 (6 bases). Germline CDR1 reads SGHDN; CDR2 reads FVKESK. This CDR3 contains 14 residues. This chain's CDR3 is CANSQFFFRGEQYF. CDR3 coding DNA: TGTGCCAACAGCCAGTTCTTTTTTAGGGGGGAGCAGTACTTC.

Note on this clonotype: A much larger clone lies one base from this, so it may be a read error. The V gene is TRBV12-3 or TRBV12-4, the J gene TRBJ2-7; possible D gene TRBD2, 5 bases. There are 13 residues in the CDR3. Trimming removed 3 bases at V and 5 bases at J, with 11 bases between. The CDR3 loop is CASSFAGTDEQYF. The DNA of the CDR3 is TGTGCCAGCAGTTTCGCGGGTACGGACGAGCAGTACTTC.

The chain is built from TRBV6-1 and TRBJ2-2, with D maybe TRBD2 (5 bases). This CDR3 is built from 13 residues. CDR1 and CDR2 from the germline V gene are MNHNS and SASEGT. Between the trimmed V and J ends, which lost 7 bases and 17 bases, there was a span of 23 bases. CDR3 sequence reads: CASTKHSTGEPFF. The CDR3 bases are TGTGCCAGCACGAAACATAGCACCGGGGAGCCCTTTTTT.

About this clonotype itself: This may be a read error, as it is one base from a much larger clone. The V gene is TRBV6-5, the J gene TRBJ2-7, with D possibly matching TRBD1 (5 bases). Trimming took off 0 bases at V and 2 bases at J, with 17 bases between the two ends. The CDR3 runs to 17 residues. CDR1 and CDR2 (germline): MNHEY, SVGAGI. The CDR3 bases are TGTGCCAGCAGTTACTCCCGCCCACAGGAATATGCCTACGAGCAGTACTTC. Translating it yields CASSYSRPQEYAYEQYF.

A remark on this clonotype: One end of the junction is discordant with germline, which a read error may explain. The rearrangement joins TRBV6-1 to TRBJ1-1; a possible D gene is TRBD1 (6 bases). This CDR3 spans 12 amino acids. The V gene's germline CDR1 is MNHNS and CDR2 SASEGT. CDR3 amino acids: CASGPQGTESFF. In nucleotides, the CDR3 is TGTGCCAGCGGCCCACAGGGAACTGAATCTTTCTTT.

This clonotype was observed many times. This chain joins TRBV29-1 and TRBJ2-7; 8 nucleotides align to TRBD2. This CDR3 is built from 13 residues. Germline V CDR1 and CDR2: SQVTM, ANQGSEA. The V gene end was trimmed by 6 bases and the J gene end by 1 base; junction bases not matched to a gene: 5. The CDR3 protein is CSVQAGVSYEQYF. DNA for the CDR3: TGCAGCGTCCAAGCGGGGGTTTCCTACGAGCAGTACTTC.

A remark on this clonotype: A much larger clone is a single base away; this may be a read error. J is TRBJ2-7 and V is TRBV10-3; D not resolved. Germline-derived CDR1 and CDR2 are ENHRY and SYGVKD. The CDR3 has 15 residues. V was shortened by 4 bases and J by 4 bases, with 17 bases between the two germline ends. The CDR3 DNA follows: TGTGCCATCAGTGGCCCAGCCGGTTTGAAGTACGAGCAGTACTTC. Protein: CAISGPAGLKYEQYF.

This clonotype was observed a few times. The chain couples TRBV11-2 to TRBJ2-1, with 11 bases identical to TRBD2. V lost 6 bases to trimming and J lost 4 bases; unmatched junction nucleotides: 8. There are 16 residues in the CDR3. From germline, CDR1 is SGHAT and CDR2 FQNNGV. The CDR3 DNA sequence: TGTGCCAGCAGAGACCTAGCGGGAGGAGTTTACAATGAGCAGTTCTTC. This sequence encodes CASRDLAGGVYNEQFF.

With regard to this clonotype: Since the CDR3 does not end with the conserved phenylalanine or tryptophan, this likely comes from a read error. V usage is TRBV4-3 and J usage is TRBJ2-5; 8 bases match TRBD2. The CDR3 is 14 amino acids. Germline CDR1 and CDR2: LGHNA and YSLEER. The CDR3 region is CASSQVPGGETQYL. CDR3 in DNA: TGCGCCAGCAGCCAAGTTCCGGGAGGGGAGACACAGTACCTC.